The clone carrying this T cell receptor beta chain was found many times. Its antigen remains unidentified. The germline CDR1 and CDR2 sequences are MDHEN and SYDVKM. The V end lost 1 base, the J end lost 0 bases, and 13 bases lay between the germline ends. This CDR3 contains 17 residues. This entry is derived from a study of T cells in Graves' hyperthyroidism and ophthalmopathy. General study findings and limits: In the analysis, a 13 V-J model separated ophthalmopathy from stable hyperthyroidism.

It was RNA transcripts that yielded the amplified TCR beta CDR3 regions. Primed by the HTBI set, a first-round RT-PCR was run on the TCR CDR3. TCRdb reprocessed the multiplex PCR reads via MiXCR and lists one record per CDR3 protein. The repertoire holds about half a million distinct CDR3 sequences, with approximately 23% as singletons. Uncontrolled infection, other autoimmune disease, pregnancy and lactation each barred patients from inclusion. Fresh peripheral blood, 9.5 to 10 ml of it, supplied the PBMCs. The J gene is TRBJ1-5, the V gene TRBV28; D unresolved. The sample comprised blood. This sequence was found in a woman between 70 and 85 years old with Graves' ophthalmopathy. CDR3 region: CASSLSPQVNSNQPQHF. The CDR3 DNA reads as TGTGCCAGCAGTTTATCCCCCCAAGTTAATAGCAATCAGCCCCAGCATTTT.